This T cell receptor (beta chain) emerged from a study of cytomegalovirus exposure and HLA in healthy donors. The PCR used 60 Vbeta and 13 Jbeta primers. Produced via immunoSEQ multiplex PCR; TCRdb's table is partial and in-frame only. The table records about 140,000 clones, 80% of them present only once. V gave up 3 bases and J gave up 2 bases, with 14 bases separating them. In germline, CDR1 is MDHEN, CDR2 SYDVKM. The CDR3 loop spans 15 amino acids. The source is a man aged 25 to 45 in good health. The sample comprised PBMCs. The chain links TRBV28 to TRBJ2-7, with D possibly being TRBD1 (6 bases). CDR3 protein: CASSFPQGMTYEQYF. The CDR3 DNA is TGTGCCAGCAGTTTCCCGCAGGGGATGACCTACGAGCAGTACTTC.